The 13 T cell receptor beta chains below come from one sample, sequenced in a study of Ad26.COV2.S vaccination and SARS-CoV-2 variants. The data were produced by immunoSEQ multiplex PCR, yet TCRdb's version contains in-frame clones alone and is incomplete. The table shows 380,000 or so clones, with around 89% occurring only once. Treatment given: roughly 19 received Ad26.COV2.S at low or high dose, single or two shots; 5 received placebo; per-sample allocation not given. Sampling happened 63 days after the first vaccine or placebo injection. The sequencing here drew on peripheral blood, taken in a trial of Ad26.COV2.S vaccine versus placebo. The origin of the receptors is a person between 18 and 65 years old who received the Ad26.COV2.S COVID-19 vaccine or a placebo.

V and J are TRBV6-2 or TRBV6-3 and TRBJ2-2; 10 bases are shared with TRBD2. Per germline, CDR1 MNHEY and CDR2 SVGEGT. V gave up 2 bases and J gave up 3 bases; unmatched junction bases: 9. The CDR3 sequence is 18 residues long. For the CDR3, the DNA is TGTGCCAGCAGTTACGCATTAGCGGGAGGAGAGGACACCGGGGAGCTGTTTTTT. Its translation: CASSYALAGGEDTGELFF.

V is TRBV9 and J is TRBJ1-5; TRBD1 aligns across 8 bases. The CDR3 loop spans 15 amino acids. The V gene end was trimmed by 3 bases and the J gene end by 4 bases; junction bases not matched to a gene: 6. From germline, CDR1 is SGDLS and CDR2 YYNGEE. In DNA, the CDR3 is TGTGCCAGCAGCGCGGGACAGGCGCGAAATCAGCCCCAGCATTTT. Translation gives CASSAGQARNQPQHF.

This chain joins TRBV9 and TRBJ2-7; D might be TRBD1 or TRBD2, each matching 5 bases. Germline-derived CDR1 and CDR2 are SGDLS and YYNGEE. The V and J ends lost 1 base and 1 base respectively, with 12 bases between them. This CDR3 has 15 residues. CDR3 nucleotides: TGTGCCAGCAGCGTAATGAGGGGCAGATCCTACGAGCAGTACTTC. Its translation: CASSVMRGRSYEQYF.

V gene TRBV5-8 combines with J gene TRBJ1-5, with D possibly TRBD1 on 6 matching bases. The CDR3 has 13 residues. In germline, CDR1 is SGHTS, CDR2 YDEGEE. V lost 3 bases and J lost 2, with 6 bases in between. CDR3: CASSWTGNQPQHF. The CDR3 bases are TGTGCCAGCAGCTGGACAGGCAATCAGCCCCAGCATTTT.

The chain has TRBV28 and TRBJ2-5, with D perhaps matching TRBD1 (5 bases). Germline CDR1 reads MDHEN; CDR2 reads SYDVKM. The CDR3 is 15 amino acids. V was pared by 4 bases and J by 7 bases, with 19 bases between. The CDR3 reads CASSSGTIARGTQYF. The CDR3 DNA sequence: TGTGCCAGCAGTTCGGGTACCATAGCTAGGGGGACCCAGTACTTC. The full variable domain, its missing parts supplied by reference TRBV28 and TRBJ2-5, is DVKVTQSSRYLVKRTGEKVFLECVQDMDHENMFWYRQDPGLGLRLIYFSYDVKMKEKGDIPEGYSVSREKKERFSLILESASTNQTSMYLCASSSGTIARGTQYFGPGTRLLVL.

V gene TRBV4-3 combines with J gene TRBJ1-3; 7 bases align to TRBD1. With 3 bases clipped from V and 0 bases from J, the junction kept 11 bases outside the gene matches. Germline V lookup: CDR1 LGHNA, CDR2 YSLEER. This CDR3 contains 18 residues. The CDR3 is CASSQEVGGQRSGNTIYF. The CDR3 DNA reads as TGCGCCAGCAGCCAGGAGGTGGGGGGACAGCGCTCTGGAAACACCATATATTTT.

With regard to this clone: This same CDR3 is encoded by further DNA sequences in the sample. The CDR3 coding sequence is TGTGCCAGCAGCGTAGCTACCGGAGAGAATGAAAAACTGTTTTTT. The encoded protein is CASSVATGENEKLFF. The V call is TRBV9, the J call TRBJ1-4; unclear D gene. Germline values: CDR1 SGDLS, CDR2 YYNGEE. CDR3 size: 15 residues. The V gene lost 0 bases and the J gene lost 5 bases, with 11 bases spanning the gap.

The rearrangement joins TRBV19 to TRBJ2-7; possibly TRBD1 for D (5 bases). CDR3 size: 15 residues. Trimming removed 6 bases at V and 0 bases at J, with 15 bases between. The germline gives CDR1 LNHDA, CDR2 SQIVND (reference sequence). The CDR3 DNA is TGTGCCAGTAGCCCCCCAGGGCAAAGCTCCTACGAGCAGTACTTC. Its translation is CASSPPGQSSYEQYF. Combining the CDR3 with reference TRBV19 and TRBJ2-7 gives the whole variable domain DGGITQSPKYLFRKEGQNVTLSCEQNLNHDAMYWYRQDPGQGLRLIYYSQIVNDFQKGDIAEGYSVSREKKESFPLTVTSAQKNPTAFYLCASSPPGQSSYEQYFGPGTRLTVT.

This CDR3 reads CASSELSEAFF. The CDR3 nucleotides are TGTGCCAGCAGTGAATTGAGTGAAGCTTTCTTT. The genes are TRBV6-1 and TRBJ1-1, with D uncertain. With 2 bases removed from V and 7 bases from J, the gap between germline ends came to 5 bases. Germline CDR1 and CDR2: MNHNS and SASEGT. The CDR3 sequence is 11 residues long.

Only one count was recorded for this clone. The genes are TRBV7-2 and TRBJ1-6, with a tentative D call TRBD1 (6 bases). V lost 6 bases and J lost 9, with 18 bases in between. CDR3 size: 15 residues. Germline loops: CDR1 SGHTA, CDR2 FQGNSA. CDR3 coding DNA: TGTGCCAGCAGTCCTACACAGGGTTCATTTTCACCCCTCCACTTT. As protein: CASSPTQGSFSPLHF.

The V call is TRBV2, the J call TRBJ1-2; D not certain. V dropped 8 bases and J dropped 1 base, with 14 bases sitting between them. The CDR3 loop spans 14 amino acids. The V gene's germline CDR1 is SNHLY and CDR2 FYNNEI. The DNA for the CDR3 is TGTGCCAGCTGGGTCGGCAGGATTAACTATGGCTACACCTTC. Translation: CASWVGRINYGYTF.

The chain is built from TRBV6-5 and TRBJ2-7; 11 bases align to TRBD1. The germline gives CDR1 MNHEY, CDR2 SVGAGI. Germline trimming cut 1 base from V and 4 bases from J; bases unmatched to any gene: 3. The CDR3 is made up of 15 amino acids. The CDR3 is CASSYLGTGGYEQYF. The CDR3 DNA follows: TGTGCCAGCAGTTACTTGGGGACAGGGGGATACGAGCAGTACTTC.

CDR3 nucleotides: TGTGCCACCAGCAGAGGAGGGTTCACCTACAATGAGCAGTTCTTC. Translated, it gives CATSRGGFTYNEQFF. The chain uses TRBV15 and TRBJ2-1; D possibly corresponds to TRBD2 (5 bases). Trimming pared 1 base from V and 2 bases from J, leaving 9 bases between. Germline loops: CDR1 LNHNV, CDR2 YYDKDF (reference sequence). This CDR3 region has 15 residues.